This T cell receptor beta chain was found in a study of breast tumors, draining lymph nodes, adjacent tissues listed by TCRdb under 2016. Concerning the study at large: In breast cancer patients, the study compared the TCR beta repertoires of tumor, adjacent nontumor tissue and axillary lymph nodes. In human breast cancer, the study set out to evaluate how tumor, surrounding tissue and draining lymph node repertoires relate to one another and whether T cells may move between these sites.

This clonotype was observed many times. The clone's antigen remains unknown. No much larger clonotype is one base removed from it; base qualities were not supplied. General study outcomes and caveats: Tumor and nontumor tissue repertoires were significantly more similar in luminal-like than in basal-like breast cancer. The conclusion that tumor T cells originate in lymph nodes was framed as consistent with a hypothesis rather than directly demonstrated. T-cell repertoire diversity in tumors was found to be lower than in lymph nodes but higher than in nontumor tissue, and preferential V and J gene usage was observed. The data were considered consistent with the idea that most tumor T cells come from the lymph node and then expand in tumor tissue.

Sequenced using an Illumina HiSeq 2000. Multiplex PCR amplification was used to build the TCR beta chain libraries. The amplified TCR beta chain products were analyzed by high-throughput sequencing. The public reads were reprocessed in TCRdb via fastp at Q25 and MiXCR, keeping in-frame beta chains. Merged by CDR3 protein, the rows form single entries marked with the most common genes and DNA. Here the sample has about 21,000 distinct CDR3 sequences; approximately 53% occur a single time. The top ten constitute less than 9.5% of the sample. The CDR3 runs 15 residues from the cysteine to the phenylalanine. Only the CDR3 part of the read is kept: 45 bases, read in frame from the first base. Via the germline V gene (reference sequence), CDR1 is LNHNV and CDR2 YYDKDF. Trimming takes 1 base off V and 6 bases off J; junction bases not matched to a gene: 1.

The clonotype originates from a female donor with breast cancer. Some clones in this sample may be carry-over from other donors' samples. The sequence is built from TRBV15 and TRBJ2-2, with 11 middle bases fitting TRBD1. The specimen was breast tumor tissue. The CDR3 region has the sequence CATSRGGQGAGELFF. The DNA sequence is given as TGTGCCACCAGCAGAGGGGGACAGGGGGCCGGGGAGCTGTTTTTT.